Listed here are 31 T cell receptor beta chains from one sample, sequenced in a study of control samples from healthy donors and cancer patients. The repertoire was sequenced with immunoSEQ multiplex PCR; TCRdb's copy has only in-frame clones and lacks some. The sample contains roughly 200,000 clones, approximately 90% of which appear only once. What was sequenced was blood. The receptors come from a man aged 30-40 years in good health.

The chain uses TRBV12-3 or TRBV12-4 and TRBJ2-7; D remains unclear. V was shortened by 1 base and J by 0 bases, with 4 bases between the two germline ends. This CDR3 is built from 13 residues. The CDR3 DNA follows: TGTGCCAGCAGTTTAGTCAGCTCCTACGAGCAGTACTTC. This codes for CASSLVSSYEQYF.

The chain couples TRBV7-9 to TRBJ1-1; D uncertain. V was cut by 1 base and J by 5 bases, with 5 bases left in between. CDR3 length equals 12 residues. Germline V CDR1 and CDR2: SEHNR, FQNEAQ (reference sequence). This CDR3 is CASSLGLTEAFF. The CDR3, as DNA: TGTGCCAGCAGCTTAGGTTTGACTGAAGCTTTCTTT.

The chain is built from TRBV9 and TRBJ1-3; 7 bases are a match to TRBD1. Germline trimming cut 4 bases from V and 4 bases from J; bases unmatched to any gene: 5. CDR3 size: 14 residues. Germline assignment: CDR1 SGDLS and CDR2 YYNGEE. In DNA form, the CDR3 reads TGTGCCAGCAGCAGGTCAGGGGGGGGAAACACCATATATTTT. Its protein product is CASSRSGGGNTIYF.

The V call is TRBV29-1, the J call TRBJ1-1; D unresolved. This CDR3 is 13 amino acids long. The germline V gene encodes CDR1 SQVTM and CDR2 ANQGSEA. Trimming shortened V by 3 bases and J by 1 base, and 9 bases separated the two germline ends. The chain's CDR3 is CSVERQENTEAFF. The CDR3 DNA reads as TGCAGCGTTGAGCGGCAGGAGAACACTGAAGCTTTCTTT.

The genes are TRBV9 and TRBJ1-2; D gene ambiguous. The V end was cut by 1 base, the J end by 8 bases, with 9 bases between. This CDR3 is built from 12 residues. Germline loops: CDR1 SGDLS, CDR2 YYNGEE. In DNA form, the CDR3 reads TGTGCCAGCAGCGTAACAGCCGGCGGCTACACCTTC. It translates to CASSVTAGGYTF.

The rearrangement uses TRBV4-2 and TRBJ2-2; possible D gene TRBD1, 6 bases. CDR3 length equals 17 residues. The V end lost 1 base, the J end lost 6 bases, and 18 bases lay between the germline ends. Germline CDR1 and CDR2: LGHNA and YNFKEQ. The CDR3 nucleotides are TGTGCCAGCAGCCAAGCAGGAACACAGGGTCACGCCGGGGAGCTGTTTTTT. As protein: CASSQAGTQGHAGELFF.

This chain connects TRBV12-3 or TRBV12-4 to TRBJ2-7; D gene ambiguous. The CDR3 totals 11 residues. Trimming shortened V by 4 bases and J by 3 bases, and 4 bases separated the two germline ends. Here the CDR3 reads CASSSNYEQYF. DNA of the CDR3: TGTGCCAGCAGTTCAAACTACGAGCAGTACTTC.

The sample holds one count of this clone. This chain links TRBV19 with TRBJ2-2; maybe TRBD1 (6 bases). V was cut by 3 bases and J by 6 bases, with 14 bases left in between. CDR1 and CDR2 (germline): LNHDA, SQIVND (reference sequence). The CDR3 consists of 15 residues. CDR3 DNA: TGTGCCAGTAGTATCCCCCCACCAGGGGCCGGGGAGCTGTTTTTT. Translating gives CASSIPPPGAGELFF. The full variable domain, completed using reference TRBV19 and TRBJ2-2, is DGGITQSPKYLFRKEGQNVTLSCEQNLNHDAMYWYRQDPGQGLRLIYYSQIVNDFQKGDIAEGYSVSREKKESFPLTVTSAQKNPTAFYLCASSIPPPGAGELFFGEGSRLTVL.

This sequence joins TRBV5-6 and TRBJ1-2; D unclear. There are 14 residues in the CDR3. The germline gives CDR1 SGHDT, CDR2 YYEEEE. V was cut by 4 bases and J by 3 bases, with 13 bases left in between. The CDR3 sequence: CASSPGREYYGYTF. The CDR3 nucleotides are TGTGCCAGCAGCCCCGGGAGGGAGTACTATGGCTACACCTTC.

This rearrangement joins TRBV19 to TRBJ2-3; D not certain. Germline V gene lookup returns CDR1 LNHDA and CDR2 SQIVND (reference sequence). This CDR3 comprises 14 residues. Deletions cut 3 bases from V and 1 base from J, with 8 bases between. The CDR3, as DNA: TGTGCCAGTAGTATTTTAGGCCGCACAGATACGCAGTATTTT. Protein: CASSILGRTDTQYF.

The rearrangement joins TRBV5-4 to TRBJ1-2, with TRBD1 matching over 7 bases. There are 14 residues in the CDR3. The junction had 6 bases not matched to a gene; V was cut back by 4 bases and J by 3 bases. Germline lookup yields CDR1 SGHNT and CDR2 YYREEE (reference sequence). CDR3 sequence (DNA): TGTGCCAGCAGCCCCGGACAGGTGGACTATGGCTACACCTTC. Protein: CASSPGQVDYGYTF.

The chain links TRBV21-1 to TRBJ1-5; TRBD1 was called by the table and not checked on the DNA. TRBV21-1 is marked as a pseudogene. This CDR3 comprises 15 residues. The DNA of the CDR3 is TGTGCCAGCAGCAAAACAAGACATCAGAAGCAGCCCCAGCATTTT. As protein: CASSKTRHQKQPQHF.

The CDR3 region has the DNA TGTGCCAGCAGCACCAGGGGGCGAGGAACTGAAGCTTTCTTT. Its protein is CASSTRGRGTEAFF. The chain joins TRBV5-6 to TRBJ1-1, with TRBD1 identical over 8 bases. The germline V gene has CDR1 SGHDT and CDR2 YYEEEE. V lost 4 bases, J lost 5 bases, and 7 bases stayed unmatched. This CDR3 comprises 14 residues.

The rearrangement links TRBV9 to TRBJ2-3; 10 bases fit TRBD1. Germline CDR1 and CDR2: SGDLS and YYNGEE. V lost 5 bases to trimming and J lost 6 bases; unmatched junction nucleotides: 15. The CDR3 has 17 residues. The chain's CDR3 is CASSQGLRQGALDTQYF. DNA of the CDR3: TGTGCCAGCAGTCAGGGGCTGAGACAGGGGGCTTTGGATACGCAGTATTTT.

The CDR3 DNA reads TGTGCCAGCAGCGTAGTGCCTAGCGGGTACGAGGGGCAGTTCTTC. It specifies CASSVVPSGYEGQFF. This chain links TRBV9 with TRBJ2-1; 8 positions match TRBD2. Unmatched junction bases numbered 11, after V lost 0 bases and J lost 12 bases. This CDR3 has 15 amino acids. Germline V gene data show CDR1 as SGDLS and CDR2 as YYNGEE.

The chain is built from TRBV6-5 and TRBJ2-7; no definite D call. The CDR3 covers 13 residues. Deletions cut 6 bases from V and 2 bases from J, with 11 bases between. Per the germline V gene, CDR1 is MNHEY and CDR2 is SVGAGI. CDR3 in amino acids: CASRNRAAYEQYF. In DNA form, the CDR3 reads TGTGCCAGCAGGAACCGGGCGGCCTACGAGCAGTACTTC.

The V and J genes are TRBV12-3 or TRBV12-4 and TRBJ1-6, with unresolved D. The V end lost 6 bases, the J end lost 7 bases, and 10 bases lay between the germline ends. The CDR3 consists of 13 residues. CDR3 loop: CASRRTGNSPLHF. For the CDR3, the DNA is TGTGCCAGCAGACGGACGGGGAATTCACCCCTCCACTTT.

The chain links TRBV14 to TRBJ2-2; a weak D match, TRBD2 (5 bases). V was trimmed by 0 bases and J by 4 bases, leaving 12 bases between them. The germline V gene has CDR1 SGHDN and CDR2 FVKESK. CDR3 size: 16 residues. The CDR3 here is CASSQDPGVVTGELFF. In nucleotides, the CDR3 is TGTGCCAGCAGCCAAGATCCCGGGGTGGTCACCGGGGAGCTGTTTTTT.

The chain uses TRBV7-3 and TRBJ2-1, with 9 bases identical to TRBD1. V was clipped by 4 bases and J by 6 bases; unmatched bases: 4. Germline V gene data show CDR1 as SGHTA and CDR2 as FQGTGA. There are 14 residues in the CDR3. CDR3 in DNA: TGTGCCAGCAGCTCCGGGACAGGGTCCAATGAGCAGTTCTTC. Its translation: CASSSGTGSNEQFF.

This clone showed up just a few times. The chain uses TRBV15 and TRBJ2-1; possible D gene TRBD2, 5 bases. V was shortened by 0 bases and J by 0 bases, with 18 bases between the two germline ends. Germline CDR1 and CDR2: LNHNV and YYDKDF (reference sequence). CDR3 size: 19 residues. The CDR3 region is CATSRDGHTSRSSYNEQFF. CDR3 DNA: TGTGCCACCAGCAGAGATGGGCATACTAGTAGAAGCTCCTACAATGAGCAGTTCTTC.

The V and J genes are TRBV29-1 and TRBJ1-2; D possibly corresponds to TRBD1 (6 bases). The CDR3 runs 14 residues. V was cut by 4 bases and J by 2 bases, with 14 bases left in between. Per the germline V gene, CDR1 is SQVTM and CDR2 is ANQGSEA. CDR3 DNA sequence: TGCAGCGTTGGACAGGTTCACGGCAACTATGGCTACACCTTC. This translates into CSVGQVHGNYGYTF.

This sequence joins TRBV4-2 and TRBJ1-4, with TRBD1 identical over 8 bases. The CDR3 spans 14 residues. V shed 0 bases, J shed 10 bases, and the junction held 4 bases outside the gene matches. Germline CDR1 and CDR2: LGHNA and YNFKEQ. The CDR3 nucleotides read TGTGCCAGCAGCCAAGAGGTACAGGGGGGAAAACTGTTTTTT. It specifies CASSQEVQGGKLFF.

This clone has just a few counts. The CDR3: CASSPSPREKLFF. In DNA, the CDR3 is TGTGCCAGCAGCCCCAGCCCGAGGGAAAAACTGTTTTTT. V is TRBV11-2 and J is TRBJ1-4, with unresolved D. This CDR3 spans 13 amino acids. Per germline, CDR1 SGHAT and CDR2 FQNNGV. Trimming cost V 5 bases and J 8 bases, with 12 bases left between them.

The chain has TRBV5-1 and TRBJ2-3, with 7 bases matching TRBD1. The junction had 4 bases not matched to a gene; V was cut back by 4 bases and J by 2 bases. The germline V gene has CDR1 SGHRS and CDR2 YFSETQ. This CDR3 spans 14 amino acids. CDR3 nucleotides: TGCGCCAGCAGCAGGGACAGATCCACAGATACGCAGTATTTT. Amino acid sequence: CASSRDRSTDTQYF.

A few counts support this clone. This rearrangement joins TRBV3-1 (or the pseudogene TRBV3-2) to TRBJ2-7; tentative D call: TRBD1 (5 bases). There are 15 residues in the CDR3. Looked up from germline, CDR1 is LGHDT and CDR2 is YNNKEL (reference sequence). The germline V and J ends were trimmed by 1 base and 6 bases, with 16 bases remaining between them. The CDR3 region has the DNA TGTGCCAGCAGCCAAGTCGGTAGCAGGGTCCGCGAGCAGTACTTC. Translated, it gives CASSQVGSRVREQYF.

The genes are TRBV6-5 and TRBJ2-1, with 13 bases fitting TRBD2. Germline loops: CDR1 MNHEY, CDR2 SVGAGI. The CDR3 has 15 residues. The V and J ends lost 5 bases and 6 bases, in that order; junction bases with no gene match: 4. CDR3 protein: CASSQTSGGVNEQFF. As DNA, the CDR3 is TGTGCCAGCAGTCAAACTAGCGGGGGGGTCAATGAGCAGTTCTTC.

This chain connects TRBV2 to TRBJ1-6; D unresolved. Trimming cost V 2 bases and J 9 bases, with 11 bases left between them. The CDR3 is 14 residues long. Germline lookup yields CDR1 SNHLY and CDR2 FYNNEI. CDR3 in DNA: TGTGCCAGCAGTGAATCCCGACGGGGTTCACCCCTCCACTTT. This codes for CASSESRRGSPLHF.

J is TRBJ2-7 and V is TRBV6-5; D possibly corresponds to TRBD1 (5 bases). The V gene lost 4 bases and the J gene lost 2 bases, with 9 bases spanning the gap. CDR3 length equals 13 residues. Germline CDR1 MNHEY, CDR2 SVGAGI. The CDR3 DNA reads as TGTGCCAGCAGTTCGGACAAAGCCTACGAGCAGTACTTC. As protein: CASSSDKAYEQYF.

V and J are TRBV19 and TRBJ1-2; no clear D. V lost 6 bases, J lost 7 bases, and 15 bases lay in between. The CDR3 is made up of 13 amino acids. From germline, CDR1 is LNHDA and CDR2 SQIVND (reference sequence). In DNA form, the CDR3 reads TGTGCCAGTAGACCAGGACGGACTGGTGGCTACACCTTC. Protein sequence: CASRPGRTGGYTF.

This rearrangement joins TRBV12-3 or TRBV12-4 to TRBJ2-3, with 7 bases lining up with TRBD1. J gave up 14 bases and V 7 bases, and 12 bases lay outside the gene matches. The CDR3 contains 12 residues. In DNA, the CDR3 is TGTGCCAGCACTGGAGACAGGGCCCACTCGTATTTT. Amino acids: CASTGDRAHSYF.

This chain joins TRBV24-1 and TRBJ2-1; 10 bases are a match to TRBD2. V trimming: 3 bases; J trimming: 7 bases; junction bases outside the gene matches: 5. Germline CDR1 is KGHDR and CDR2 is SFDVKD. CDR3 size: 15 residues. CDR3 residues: CATSDEAGGGNEQFF. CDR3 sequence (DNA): TGTGCCACCAGTGATGAAGCGGGGGGGGGAAATGAGCAGTTCTTC.